The following is a T cell receptor (beta chain) sequence with its context. What this receptor recognizes is not known. Base quality data are lacking; no much larger clone is found one base away. Every donor was a healthy Caucasian. Three pairs of female monozygotic twins, all aged roughly 18 to 29 years, were included in the twin cohort. RNA for TCR libraries was isolated from peripheral blood mononuclear cells. This entry is derived from a study of identical twins (TCRdb year 2016). For the study in its entirety: To test whether fetal clonotypes persist, the study used deep sequencing on TCR alpha and beta repertoires from monozygotic twins, unrelated adults of various ages, and cord blood. To rule out contamination, the twin experiments were replicated at different times with different library preparation protocols.

Library preparation used 5' RACE. The sample was run on an Illumina HiSeq 2000. Template switching added a universal primer binding site, and the final cDNA carried a unique molecular identifier that allowed TCR cDNA molecules to be counted accurately. First-strand cDNA for TCR alpha and beta chains was synthesized from specific primers in the conserved constant-segment region. To control for contamination, every cDNA library carried two barcodes: a SMART-Mk sample barcode plus Illumina barcodes. Two successive PCR steps introduced TruSeq adapter sequences along with Illumina sample barcodes. TCR alpha and beta cDNA libraries were sequenced on the Illumina HiSeq platform with custom primers. The paper's data handling went like this. Unique molecular identifiers were extracted from raw reads with MiGEC, and CDR3 positions were determined with MiXCR. Recombination models were inferred per individual with the repgenHMM and IGoR tools using an EM algorithm. The analysis of shared clonotypes was done with the tcR package in R, with sharing normalized by the product of cloneset sizes. To study raw recombination without the effects of thymic and clonal selection, out-of-frame nonproductive sequences were analyzed. TCRdb passed the public sequencing reads through fastp at Q25 and MiXCR, retaining productive beta sequences. A single entry per CDR3 protein holds the most common genes and DNA from its merged rows. The V and J calls were not made by the authors but by TCRdb's processing. The sample table holds about 890,000 distinct CDR3 sequences, of which 9% to 15% were seen once. Jointly, the top ten make up about 1.5% of the sample.

Overall study outcomes, separate from this receptor: A weaker excess of twin sharing was found in beta out-of-frame sequences because the signal-to-noise ratio was lowered by fewer shared sequences. Fewer insertions were carried by abundant cord blood beta clonotypes; a weaker similar trend was observed in young adult naive repertoires, while no such trend was observed in memory repertoires. Invariant T cells such as MAIT and iNKT could partly confound zero-insertion analyses, though diverse VJ usage argued against this for most clonotypes. Conclusions relied on cross-sectional statistical analysis, since the same donors could not be followed over many years. In monozygotic twins, out-of-frame TCR alpha sharing was systematically underestimated by recombination models, although the models agreed with sharing between unrelated individuals. Compared with coincidental sharing between unrelated individuals, out-of-frame TCR alpha sequences shared between twins showed an excess of sequences with low generation probability.

These data were likewise used in another study, on yellow fever vaccine responses in identical twins. That second publication adds: The T cell response to vaccination in identical twins was reported by the authors to appear partly convergent and partly personalized. In identical twins, the study followed T cell clones that responded to the vaccine with precision.

The clonotype was recovered from a young woman in good health. Sequenced sample: PBMCs.

The bases read TGTGCCAGCAGTTTCGAGGCGACCGGGGAGCTGTTTTTT. It translates to CASSFEATGELFF. The rearranged chain carries TRBV2 and TRBJ2-2; the D gene cannot be named for sure. From cysteine to phenylalanine, the CDR3 is 13 amino acids long. CDR3 DNA only is kept here, 39 bases in frame from base 1. CDR1 SNHLY and CDR2 FYNNEI were looked up in the germline V gene. V gives up 5 bases and J gives up 5 bases, and the segment between their germline ends measures 9 bases.